These 11 T cell receptor beta chains came from one sample sequenced in a study of T-cell reconstitution after alpha-beta-depleted transplantation in children. Preparation of the TCRbeta library was carried out with unique molecular identifiers. From the PCR reads, TCRdb called clonotypes with MiXCR, one entry per CDR3 protein. The sample lists around 500,000 distinct CDR3 sequences, about an eighth seen once, with 5% to 6% in the top ten. The material sequenced was PBMCs from the stem cell graft donor, taken from the stem cell graft. These receptor sequences come from a human donor who donated a stem cell graft to a child with combined immunodeficiency.

The V and J genes are TRBV29-1 and TRBJ1-2; perhaps TRBD1 as D (5 bases). Trimming left V 4 bases short and J 2 bases short, with 14 bases between. The CDR3 has 14 amino acids. Looked up from germline, CDR1 is SQVTM and CDR2 is ANQGSEA. The CDR3 spells CSVARDGTNYGYTF. CDR3 DNA sequence: TGCAGCGTTGCCCGGGACGGTACAAACTATGGCTACACCTTC. Complete variable domain (other parts from reference TRBV29-1 and TRBJ1-2): SAVISQKPSRDICQRGTSLTIQCQVDSQVTMMFWYRQQPGQSLTLIATANQGSEATYESGFVIDKFPISRPNLTFSTLTVSNMSPEDSSIYLCSVARDGTNYGYTFGSGTRLTVV.

The chain joins TRBV6-1 to TRBJ2-5; tentatively, D is TRBD2 (6 bases). The CDR3 consists of 16 residues. Germline values: CDR1 MNHNS, CDR2 SASEGT. The ends were cut back, 6 bases at V and 6 bases at J, with 23 bases in the middle. CDR3 nucleotide sequence: TGTGCCAGCAGGCAACACCCGGGACTCCCGCAGAAGACCCAGTACTTC. As protein: CASRQHPGLPQKTQYF.

The J gene is TRBJ2-7, the V gene TRBV6-2 or TRBV6-3, with D maybe TRBD2 (7 bases). Trimming stripped 0 bases from V and 0 bases from J, with 9 bases between. The CDR3 covers 15 residues. CDR1 and CDR2 from the germline V gene are MNHEY and SVGEGT. DNA for the CDR3: TGTGCCAGCAGTTACTCGAGGGGGGGCTCCTACGAGCAGTACTTC. Translation gives CASSYSRGGSYEQYF.

The sample holds many counts of this clonotype. This chain uses TRBV9 with TRBJ1-1, with a possible D match to TRBD1 (6 bases). CDR3 size: 14 residues. Trimming removed 5 bases from V and 4 bases from J, with 15 bases in between. Germline assignment: CDR1 SGDLS and CDR2 YYNGEE. The CDR3 sequence is CASSHEGGVTEAFF. The CDR3 bases are TGTGCCAGCAGTCACGAGGGGGGGGTCACTGAAGCTTTCTTT. The full variable domain, completed using reference TRBV9 and TRBJ1-1, is DSGVTQTPKHLITATGQRVTLRCSPRSGDLSVYWYQQSLDQGLQFLIQYYNGEERAKGNILERFSAQQFPDLHSELNLSSLELGDSALYFCASSHEGGVTEAFFGQGTRLTVV.

There are many counts of this clonotype. This sequence joins TRBV24-1 and TRBJ2-1; the D gene is possibly TRBD1 (6 bases). The CDR3 extends over 14 amino acids. V shed 4 bases and J shed 5 bases, with 11 bases lying between them. The germline gives CDR1 KGHDR, CDR2 SFDVKD. In nucleotides, the CDR3 is TGTGCCACCAGTGACCGGGACAACAACAATGAGCAGTTCTTC. Its translation: CATSDRDNNNEQFF.

The chain combines TRBV2 with TRBJ1-4; 7 nucleotides align to TRBD1. The CDR3 length is 15 residues. V lost 2 bases to trimming and J lost 6 bases; unmatched junction nucleotides: 6. From germline, CDR1 is SNHLY and CDR2 FYNNEI. The CDR3 loop reads CASSERQGGDEKLFF. In DNA, the CDR3 is TGTGCCAGCAGTGAACGACAGGGAGGGGATGAAAAACTGTTTTTT.

This clonotype was found a few times. This chain joins TRBV3-1 and TRBJ1-1, with 8 bases aligning to TRBD1. With 2 bases clipped from V and 10 bases from J, the junction kept 9 bases outside the gene matches. CDR1 LGHDT and CDR2 YNNKEL come from the germline V gene (reference sequence). The CDR3 runs to 14 residues. The chain's CDR3 is CASSQRGETGVAFF. The CDR3 nucleotides read TGTGCCAGCAGCCAACGGGGGGAGACAGGGGTAGCTTTCTTT.

This clonotype has at least ten counts. V usage is TRBV12-3 or TRBV12-4 and J usage is TRBJ2-1; 12 bases are shared with TRBD1. The CDR3 has 16 residues. Trimming cost V 6 bases and J 4 bases; bases outside gene matches: 7. The CDR3 DNA sequence: TGTGCCAGCAGCCCGGGGGGACAGGGGGCTTACAATGAGCAGTTCTTC. Translated, it gives CASSPGGQGAYNEQFF.

The rearrangement links TRBV12-3 or TRBV12-4 to TRBJ2-1; perhaps D is TRBD1 or TRBD2 (5 bases each). This CDR3 is 14 amino acids long. Trimming pared 5 bases from V and 6 bases from J, leaving 14 bases between. The CDR3: CASSPGTNGNEQFF. The DNA for the CDR3 is TGTGCCAGCAGTCCCGGGACGAACGGCAATGAGCAGTTCTTC.

J is TRBJ2-3 and V is TRBV7-8; D may be TRBD1 or TRBD2 (5 bases each). CDR3 size: 14 residues. V lost 1 base and J lost 5, with 10 bases in between. Germline V gives CDR1 SGHVS, CDR2 FQNEAQ. In DNA, the CDR3 is TGTGCCAGCAGCTTAGGGTCAGGGAGAGATACGCAGTATTTT. This translates into CASSLGSGRDTQYF. The full variable domain, with the rest looked up from reference TRBV7-8 and TRBJ2-3, is GAGVSQSPRYKVAKRGQDVALRCDPISGHVSLFWYQQALGQGPEFLTYFQNEAQLDKSGLPSDRFFAERPEGSVSTLKIQRTQQEDSAVYLCASSLGSGRDTQYFGPGTRLTVL.

The rearrangement uses TRBV12-3 or TRBV12-4 and TRBJ1-2; D is uncertain. This CDR3 comprises 11 residues. Trimming pared 6 bases from V and 9 bases from J, leaving 11 bases between. Here the CDR3 reads CASSRDLRYTF. The CDR3 DNA reads TGTGCCAGCAGCCGTGACTTGCGCTACACCTTC.